This entry lists 21 T cell receptor beta chains sequenced from one sample in a study of cytomegalovirus exposure and HLA in healthy donors. Sequencing used immunoSEQ multiplex PCR; TCRdb keeps in-frame clones, though not all of them. The sample lists about 64,000 clones; around 89% were seen once. Sequenced sample: PBMCs. Receptor source: a woman younger than 30 in good health and CMV-seronegative.

The rearrangement uses TRBV6-5 and TRBJ2-7; 8 nucleotides agree with TRBD1. The CDR3 runs to 14 residues. The germline V gene encodes CDR1 MNHEY and CDR2 SVGAGI. V dropped 0 bases and J dropped 9; count of bases not matched to a gene: 7. The DNA for the CDR3 is TGTGCCAGCAGTTACTCGGCCAGGGGGCGAAGGCAGTACTTC. Protein: CASSYSARGRRQYF.

V is TRBV6-5 and J is TRBJ1-3; 9 bases line up with TRBD1. The V gene's germline CDR1 is MNHEY and CDR2 SVGAGI. The CDR3 consists of 15 residues. Unmatched junction bases numbered 5, after V lost 5 bases and J lost 3 bases. The CDR3: CASSIRDRDGNTIYF. The DNA of the CDR3 is TGTGCCAGCAGTATCCGGGACAGGGATGGAAACACCATATATTTT.

V and J are TRBV19 and TRBJ2-1, with D perhaps TRBD1 (5 bases). The CDR3 has 13 amino acids. Trimming left V 5 bases short and J 7 bases short, with 12 bases between. Germline loops: CDR1 LNHDA, CDR2 SQIVND (reference sequence). CDR3 in amino acids: CASSPQRGNEQFF. The DNA of the CDR3 is TGTGCCAGTAGTCCCCAAAGGGGTAATGAGCAGTTCTTC. Looking up the rest from reference TRBV19 and TRBJ2-1 gives the full variable domain: DGGITQSPKYLFRKEGQNVTLSCEQNLNHDAMYWYRQDPGQGLRLIYYSQIVNDFQKGDIAEGYSVSREKKESFPLTVTSAQKNPTAFYLCASSPQRGNEQFFGPGTRLTVL.

The chain couples TRBV5-1 to TRBJ2-7; a possible D gene is TRBD1 (6 bases). The germline gives CDR1 SGHRS, CDR2 YFSETQ. The CDR3 loop spans 12 amino acids. V was trimmed by 4 bases and J by 6 bases, leaving 11 bases between them. The CDR3 is CASSPGTSEQYF. In DNA, the CDR3 is TGCGCCAGCAGCCCTGGGACAAGCGAGCAGTACTTC.

The V and J genes are TRBV27 and TRBJ2-7, with D possibly TRBD2 on 5 matching bases. This CDR3 region has 16 residues. V was pared by 6 bases and J by 2 bases, with 20 bases between. The V gene's germline CDR1 is MNHEY and CDR2 SMNVEV (reference sequence). The CDR3 is CASSQYRTPPAYEQYF. Here the CDR3 DNA reads TGTGCCAGCAGCCAATACCGGACTCCTCCAGCCTACGAGCAGTACTTC.

The rearrangement joins TRBV11-2 to TRBJ2-1; 7 nucleotides line up with TRBD2. This CDR3 has 17 amino acids. V lost 6 bases and J lost 2; bases outside the gene matches: 13. Germline CDR1 SGHAT, CDR2 FQNNGV. Written as DNA, the CDR3 is TGTGCCAGCAGTTTGAATTTGAGGCTAGCGGCCTACAATGAGCAGTTCTTC. Translated, it gives CASSLNLRLAAYNEQFF.

This clone appeared once. The chain joins TRBV28 to TRBJ2-7; TRBD2 aligns across 13 bases. V lost 3 bases and J lost 6; bases outside the gene matches: 11. This CDR3 has 17 amino acids. Germline CDR1 and CDR2: MDHEN and SYDVKM. DNA of the CDR3: TGTGCCAGCAGTTTGACCCAAGGACTAGCGGGGGCCAGCGAGCAGTACTTC. Its protein is CASSLTQGLAGASEQYF.

The genes are TRBV2 and TRBJ2-1; 7 bases line up with TRBD2. The CDR3 runs to 15 residues. V lost 5 bases and J lost 6; bases outside the gene matches: 10. Germline CDR1 and CDR2: SNHLY and FYNNEI. This CDR3 is CASSLTSPGVNEQFF. CDR3 DNA: TGTGCCAGCAGTCTGACTAGCCCGGGGGTCAATGAGCAGTTCTTC.

The V call is TRBV7-2, the J call TRBJ2-3; 12 bases are shared with TRBD2. CDR1 and CDR2 from the germline V gene are SGHTA and FQGNSA. With 0 bases clipped from V and 4 bases from J, the junction kept 11 bases outside the gene matches. The length of the CDR3 is 19 residues. The CDR3 is CASSLAPLLAGGPADTQYF. In nucleotides, the CDR3 is TGTGCCAGCAGCTTAGCGCCGCTGCTAGCGGGAGGGCCCGCAGATACGCAGTATTTT.

The chain is built from TRBV9 and TRBJ2-5; a weak D match, TRBD2 (6 bases). The CDR3 sequence is 17 residues long. The V gene's germline CDR1 is SGDLS and CDR2 YYNGEE. Trimming took 4 bases from V and 1 from J, leaving 20 bases between them. CDR3 in amino acids: CASSSSLGTPTQETQYF. The CDR3 nucleotides read TGTGCCAGCAGCTCGAGCCTCGGGACTCCCACCCAAGAGACCCAGTACTTC.

This chain links TRBV6-1 with TRBJ1-3, with D hard to call. The V gene lost 1 base and the J gene lost 4 bases, with 11 bases spanning the gap. Germline-derived CDR1 and CDR2 are MNHNS and SASEGT. This CDR3 comprises 15 residues. CDR3 residues: CASSEVEGTGNTIYF. In DNA, the CDR3 is TGTGCCAGCAGTGAAGTCGAGGGTACCGGAAACACCATATATTTT.

The chain is built from TRBV7-2 and TRBJ1-5, with a tentative D call TRBD1 (5 bases). Trimming shortened V by 2 bases and J by 5 bases, and 16 bases separated the two germline ends. CDR1 and CDR2 (germline): SGHTA, FQGNSA. This CDR3 is 16 amino acids long. The CDR3, as DNA: TGTGCCAGCAGCTTATTTGGGGGAGGCGGAGATCAGCCCCAGCATTTT. This sequence encodes CASSLFGGGGDQPQHF.

This clone was counted once. This is likely a read error, given that the CDR3 carries no conserved phenylalanine or tryptophan at its end. The chain has TRBV6-5 and TRBJ2-7, with TRBD2 as a possible D gene (5 bases). In germline, CDR1 is MNHEY, CDR2 SVGAGI. The CDR3 has 14 amino acids. V was cut by 0 bases and J by 6 bases, with 12 bases left in between. CDR3: CASSYSPSLGEQYL. In DNA form, the CDR3 reads TGTGCCAGCAGTTACTCCCCTAGCTTGGGCGAGCAGTACCTC.

V usage is TRBV10-1 and J usage is TRBJ2-7; TRBD2 agrees at 14 bases. V was pared by 5 bases and J by 9 bases, with 6 bases of the junction left unmatched. The V gene's germline CDR1 is WNHNN and CDR2 SYGVQD (reference sequence). The CDR3 covers 14 residues. CDR3 DNA: TGCGCCAGCAGTCCCGGGACTAGCGGGGGATGGCAGTACTTC. This codes for CASSPGTSGGWQYF.

The V gene is TRBV6-1, the J gene TRBJ2-7, with 9 bases aligning to TRBD1. The CDR3 sequence is 15 residues long. Germline V CDR1 and CDR2: MNHNS, SASEGT. Trimming cost V 6 bases and J 2 bases; bases outside gene matches: 8. DNA of the CDR3: TGTGCCAGCAGACCCGGGACAGGGATGGCCTACGAGCAGTACTTC. Its protein product is CASRPGTGMAYEQYF.

The genes are TRBV4-2 and TRBJ2-7; D remains unclear. CDR3 length equals 16 residues. V shed 1 base and J shed 1 base, with 14 bases lying between them. CDR1 and CDR2 (germline): LGHNA, YNFKEQ. In nucleotides, the CDR3 is TGTGCCAGCAGCCAAGCGGCGGTAACGGGTTCCTACGAGCAGTACTTC. It translates to CASSQAAVTGSYEQYF.

This clone was recorded only once. CDR3 amino acids: CASSQGGQVIWETQYF. The DNA of the CDR3 is TGTGCCAGCAGCCAAGGGGGTCAGGTGATATGGGAGACCCAGTACTTC. The chain links TRBV7-2 to TRBJ2-5, with D tentatively TRBD1 (6 bases). From germline, CDR1 is SGHTA and CDR2 FQGNSA. The CDR3 totals 16 residues. V dropped 5 bases and J dropped 5 bases, with 21 bases sitting between them.

The V and J genes are TRBV9 and TRBJ2-3; a possible D gene is TRBD2 (6 bases). The CDR3 covers 14 residues. V was shortened by 3 bases and J by 8 bases, with 16 bases between the two germline ends. CDR1 SGDLS and CDR2 YYNGEE come from the germline V gene. The CDR3 is CASSGGTEEGTQYF. In nucleotides, the CDR3 is TGTGCCAGCAGCGGAGGGACGGAGGAGGGTACGCAGTATTTT.

CDR3 sequence (DNA): TGTGCCGTGGTCTCCGGGTGGGGACAAGAAGCTTTCTTT. Residues: CAVVSGWGQEAFF. The rearrangement uses TRBV27 and TRBJ1-1, with D tentatively TRBD1 (6 bases). Per germline, CDR1 MNHEY and CDR2 SMNVEV (reference sequence). Trimming shortened V by 11 bases and J by 8 bases, and 21 bases separated the two germline ends. CDR3 length: 13 amino acids.

V gene TRBV6-4 combines with J gene TRBJ1-2, with 9 bases identical to TRBD1. CDR3 length: 13 amino acids. The germline V gene encodes CDR1 MRHNA and CDR2 SNTAGT. Losses at the gene ends were 2 bases for V and 7 bases for J; bases not matched to a gene: 2. CDR3 amino acids: CASSDRQGGGYTF. CDR3 coding DNA: TGTGCCAGCAGTGACCGACAGGGGGGTGGCTACACCTTC.

This clone was detected only once. This sequence joins TRBV16 and TRBJ1-2, with 7 bases identical to TRBD1. The CDR3 totals 14 residues. Germline CDR1 and CDR2: KGHSY and FQNENV. V was pared by 5 bases and J by 7 bases, with 10 bases of the junction left unmatched. The CDR3 protein is CASSCQTGTSGYTF. The CDR3 DNA reads as TGTGCCAGCAGCTGCCAGACAGGGACCTCTGGCTACACCTTC.